This entry lists 18 T cell receptor beta chains sequenced from one sample in a study of cytomegalovirus exposure and HLA in healthy donors. PCR amplification relied on 60 Vbeta primers (plus 13 Jbeta primers). TCRdb's copy holds only in-frame clones and misses some; the assay was immunoSEQ multiplex PCR. The repertoire has roughly 230,000 clones, approximately 91% of them found once; the top ten carry less than 2%. Sequencing was carried out using PBMCs. Every receptor here comes from a girl aged 2-10 years in good health and CMV-seronegative.

The chain has TRBV9 and TRBJ1-5; no definite D call. CDR3 size: 15 residues. The V gene's germline CDR1 is SGDLS and CDR2 YYNGEE. The V and J ends lost 3 bases and 2 bases respectively, with 12 bases between them. The CDR3 loop is CASSAGGMGNQPQHF. The CDR3 region has the DNA TGTGCCAGCAGCGCCGGCGGGATGGGCAATCAGCCCCAGCATTTT.

The chain uses TRBV6-4 and TRBJ1-2; 9 positions match TRBD1. The CDR3 sequence is 16 residues long. V dropped 3 bases and J dropped 8; count of bases not matched to a gene: 13. Germline V lookup: CDR1 MRHNA, CDR2 SNTAGT. CDR3: CASSEFSPDRGKGYTF. CDR3 nucleotides: TGTGCCAGCAGTGAATTCTCCCCAGACAGGGGGAAAGGCTACACCTTC.

The chain employs TRBV6-1 and TRBJ2-2; 7 positions match TRBD1. The length of the CDR3 is 15 residues. Germline CDR1 and CDR2: MNHNS and SASEGT. V lost 5 bases, J lost 2 bases, and 5 bases stayed unmatched. The CDR3 loop is CASSSGTANTGELFF. The CDR3 region has the DNA TGTGCCAGCAGTTCCGGGACAGCTAACACCGGGGAGCTGTTTTTT.

This clone was observed a handful of times. The gene calls are TRBV6-6 and TRBJ1-1, with D uncertain. The CDR3 spans 12 residues. Trimming left V 6 bases short and J 3 bases short, with 8 bases between. The germline CDR1 and CDR2 sequences are MNHNY and SVGAGI (reference sequence). The CDR3 spells CASRRIDTEAFF. CDR3 sequence (DNA): TGTGCCAGCAGGAGGATCGACACTGAAGCTTTCTTT.

For the CDR3, the DNA is TGTGCCAGCAGGATTTCAAGAGATTCTGGAAACACCATATATTTT. It specifies CASRISRDSGNTIYF. This chain uses TRBV7-8 with TRBJ1-3; unclear D gene. Germline CDR1 SGHVS, CDR2 FQNEAQ. The CDR3 has 15 amino acids. The germline V and J ends were trimmed by 6 bases and 1 base, with 13 bases remaining between them.

This clone has only one observation. V gene TRBV19 combines with J gene TRBJ2-1, with 9 bases lining up with TRBD2. J was trimmed by 9 bases and V by 5 bases; bases with no gene match: 11. This CDR3 comprises 15 residues. Germline loops: CDR1 LNHDA, CDR2 SQIVND (reference sequence). CDR3 sequence: CASSLGGGAFGEQFF. CDR3 DNA: TGTGCCAGTAGTTTGGGCGGGGGGGCGTTCGGTGAGCAGTTCTTC.

In this sample, this clone turned up a few times. The chain carries TRBV9 and TRBJ2-1; possibly TRBD2 for D (5 bases). V lost 2 bases to trimming and J lost 2 bases, with 8 bases between them. CDR1 and CDR2 from the germline V gene are SGDLS and YYNGEE. The CDR3 contains 14 residues. The chain's CDR3 is CASSVVGAYNEQFF. The CDR3 nucleotides are TGTGCCAGCAGCGTTGTGGGAGCCTACAATGAGCAGTTCTTC.

This chain uses TRBV7-9 with TRBJ1-1; possibly TRBD1 for D (5 bases). The CDR3 is made up of 15 amino acids. CDR1 is SEHNR and CDR2 is FQNEAQ in the germline V gene (reference sequence). V was pared by 4 bases and J by 1 base, with 13 bases between. The DNA of the CDR3 is TGTGCCAGCAGCTCTTTGGGAGGACAGAACACTGAAGCTTTCTTT. Its translation is CASSSLGGQNTEAFF.

This clone showed up just once. This rearrangement joins TRBV28 to TRBJ1-5, with 7 bases matching TRBD1. The germline gives CDR1 MDHEN, CDR2 SYDVKM. The CDR3 is 12 amino acids. The CDR3 DNA is TGTACGACAGGGAAGGGCAATCAGCCCCAGCATTTT. This gives the protein CTTGKGNQPQHF.

The chain recombines TRBV7-9 with TRBJ2-7, with TRBD1 matching 9 bases. Germline V CDR1 and CDR2: SEHNR, FQNEAQ (reference sequence). V trimming: 3 bases; J trimming: 2 bases; junction bases outside the gene matches: 5. The CDR3 runs to 15 residues. The CDR3 is CASSFLGQGTYEQYF. The CDR3 bases are TGTGCCAGCAGCTTTCTCGGACAGGGGACCTACGAGCAGTACTTC.

The V call is TRBV25-1, the J call TRBJ1-1, with unresolved D. V was pared by 7 bases and J by 1 base, with 7 bases between. CDR1 and CDR2 from the germline V gene are MGHDK and SYGVNS. This CDR3 contains 12 residues. The CDR3 DNA follows: TGTGCCAGCACAGGTGGGAACACTGAAGCTTTCTTT. It yields the protein CASTGGNTEAFF.

This chain joins TRBV7-8 and TRBJ2-1, with D perhaps TRBD2 (6 bases). The V and J ends lost 1 base and 5 bases respectively, with 12 bases between them. Germline-derived CDR1 and CDR2 are SGHVS and FQNEAQ. The CDR3 contains 15 residues. The chain's CDR3 is CASSLGAWGDNEQFF. The CDR3 DNA follows: TGTGCCAGCAGCTTAGGGGCCTGGGGGGACAATGAGCAGTTCTTC.

The chain has TRBV7-9 and TRBJ2-1, with 12 bases aligning to TRBD2. Germline values: CDR1 SEHNR, CDR2 FQNEAQ (reference sequence). The CDR3 is 15 amino acids. The trim removed 4 bases at V and 5 bases at J, leaving 3 bases unmatched. CDR3 in amino acids: CASSSGLAGHNEQFF. CDR3 nucleotides: TGTGCCAGCAGCTCGGGACTAGCGGGCCACAATGAGCAGTTCTTC. Complete variable domain (other parts from reference TRBV7-9 and TRBJ2-1): DTGVSQNPRHKITKRGQNVTFRCDPISEHNRLYWYRQTLGQGPEFLTYFQNEAQLEKSRLLSDRFSAERPKGSFSTLEIQRTEQGDSAMYLCASSSGLAGHNEQFFGPGTRLTVL.

The chain combines TRBV4-1 with TRBJ1-1; no firm D call. The CDR3 spans 18 residues. V was shortened by 0 bases and J by 1 base, with 18 bases between the two germline ends. Germline V lookup: CDR1 MGHRA, CDR2 YSYEKL. CDR3 loop: CASSQDTGRRWQNTEAFF. CDR3 nucleotides: TGCGCCAGCAGCCAAGACACCGGGAGAAGGTGGCAGAACACTGAAGCTTTCTTT.

This chain uses TRBV7-9 with TRBJ2-7; D is possibly TRBD2 (6 bases). With 4 bases removed from V and 5 bases from J, the gap between germline ends came to 18 bases. CDR3 length: 15 residues. CDR1 is SEHNR, CDR2 FQNEAQ, per germline (reference sequence). CDR3 DNA: TGTGCCAGCAGCTCTCCGACTGGGGGGATAAACGAGCAGTACTTC. Amino acids: CASSSPTGGINEQYF.

The table lists this clone with a few counts. This chain connects TRBV5-4 to TRBJ2-7; D possibly corresponds to TRBD1 (5 bases). CDR1 is SGHNT, CDR2 YYREEE, per germline (reference sequence). V dropped 5 bases and J dropped 0 bases, with 12 bases sitting between them. This CDR3 contains 14 residues. The CDR3 spells CASRLGLSSYEQYF. CDR3 bases: TGTGCCAGCAGACTGGGGCTCAGCTCCTACGAGCAGTACTTC.

The chain is built from TRBV11-2 and TRBJ1-3; TRBD1 agrees at 7 bases. Germline trimming cut 1 base from V and 0 bases from J; bases unmatched to any gene: 3. The length of the CDR3 is 16 residues. Germline V CDR1 and CDR2: SGHAT, FQNNGV. CDR3 bases: TGTGCCAGCAGCTTAGTGACAGGGAGCTCTGGAAACACCATATATTTT. As protein: CASSLVTGSSGNTIYF.

The J gene is TRBJ1-2, the V gene TRBV28; the D gene is possibly TRBD1 (5 bases). V gave up 4 bases and J gave up 4 bases, with 19 bases separating them. The germline V gene encodes CDR1 MDHEN and CDR2 SYDVKM. The CDR3 is made up of 16 amino acids. CDR3: CASSSPAGGGSYGYTF. DNA for the CDR3: TGTGCCAGCAGTTCCCCGGCCGGGGGAGGTAGCTATGGCTACACCTTC.